Listed here are 9 T cell receptor beta chains from one sample, sequenced in a study of blood T cell repertoires in COVID-19. Data came from immunoSEQ multiplex PCR; TCRdb stores just in-frame clones and leaves some out. Among under 300,000 clones listed, 75% to 90% were seen once. The specimen was PBMCs or T cells enriched from blood (not recorded which). The origin of the receptors is a man aged 35 to 55 who had recovered from COVID-19.

The V call is TRBV6-1, the J call TRBJ2-3; D ambiguous. The V gene lost 3 bases and the J gene lost 2 bases, with 9 bases spanning the gap. The germline V gene encodes CDR1 MNHNS and CDR2 SASEGT. The CDR3 spans 14 residues. CDR3 in amino acids: CASSEVTATDTQYF. In nucleotides, the CDR3 is TGTGCCAGCAGTGAGGTTACAGCCACAGATACGCAGTATTTT.

V usage is TRBV28 and J usage is TRBJ2-6; 7 bases fit TRBD1. The CDR3 covers 18 residues. Germline assignment: CDR1 MDHEN and CDR2 SYDVKM. V lost 2 bases and J lost 0; bases outside the gene matches: 7. CDR3 nucleotide sequence: TGTGCCAGCAGTTTAAGCAGACAGGGAAGCTCTGGGGCCAACGTCCTGACTTTC. It encodes CASSLSRQGSSGANVLTF. Supplemented by reference TRBV28 and TRBJ2-6, the full variable domain reads DVKVTQSSRYLVKRTGEKVFLECVQDMDHENMFWYRQDPGLGLRLIYFSYDVKMKEKGDIPEGYSVSREKKERFSLILESASTNQTSMYLCASSLSRQGSSGANVLTFGAGSRLTVL.

This CDR3 is CASSRRAPSGGVVDEQFF. DNA of the CDR3: TGTGCCAGCAGCCGAAGGGCCCCTAGCGGGGGGGTGGTCGATGAGCAGTTCTTC. The chain couples TRBV7-6 to TRBJ2-1, with 12 bases identical to TRBD2. Losses at the gene ends were 5 bases for V and 8 bases for J; bases not matched to a gene: 16. Germline V gene lookup returns CDR1 SGHVS and CDR2 FNYEAQ. The CDR3 is 18 amino acids.

This chain joins TRBV6-1 and TRBJ1-2; D might be TRBD1 (5 bases). This CDR3 spans 17 amino acids. Trimming shortened V by 1 base and J by 8 bases, and 23 bases separated the two germline ends. CDR1 is MNHNS and CDR2 is SASEGT in the germline V gene. The CDR3 region is CASSEGPGHWGYDGYTF. CDR3 DNA: TGTGCCAGCAGTGAAGGGCCAGGGCATTGGGGATATGACGGCTACACCTTC.

This chain connects TRBV9 to TRBJ2-3, with TRBD2 as a possible D gene (6 bases). Germline CDR1 and CDR2: SGDLS and YYNGEE. V shed 4 bases and J shed 3 bases, with 9 bases lying between them. The CDR3 consists of 13 residues. CDR3 protein: CASSPGETDTQYF. Written as DNA, the CDR3 is TGTGCCAGCAGCCCGGGGGAAACAGATACGCAGTATTTT. The variable domain in full, with the rest retrieved from reference TRBV9 and TRBJ2-3, is DSGVTQTPKHLITATGQRVTLRCSPRSGDLSVYWYQQSLDQGLQFLIQYYNGEERAKGNILERFSAQQFPDLHSELNLSSLELGDSALYFCASSPGETDTQYFGPGTRLTVL.

The V call is TRBV28, the J call TRBJ2-7; 8 bases fit TRBD1. From germline, CDR1 is MDHEN and CDR2 SYDVKM. The CDR3 totals 18 residues. V shed 3 bases, J shed 1 base, and the junction held 14 bases outside the gene matches. CDR3 sequence (DNA): TGTGCCAGCAGTTTTAGACCCCACAGGACAGGGAGGTCCTACGAGCAGTACTTC. This translates into CASSFRPHRTGRSYEQYF. Based on the CDR3 plus reference TRBV28 and TRBJ2-7, the full variable domain is DVKVTQSSRYLVKRTGEKVFLECVQDMDHENMFWYRQDPGLGLRLIYFSYDVKMKEKGDIPEGYSVSREKKERFSLILESASTNQTSMYLCASSFRPHRTGRSYEQYFGPGTRLTVT.

The chain carries TRBV11-3 and TRBJ2-7, with D possibly being TRBD1 (5 bases). The ends were cut back, 1 base at V and 3 bases at J, with 10 bases in the middle. The CDR3 has 14 residues. Per the germline V gene, CDR1 is SGHNT and CDR2 is YENEEA. DNA for the CDR3: TGTGCCAGCAGCTTAGCCCAGGGATACTACGAGCAGTACTTC. Translating gives CASSLAQGYYEQYF.

The CDR3 DNA reads TGTGCCAGTAGTTTAATGCGACCGGGCCAAGAGACCCAGTACTTC. This translates into CASSLMRPGQETQYF. The rearrangement links TRBV19 to TRBJ2-5; D is ambiguous. Germline CDR1 reads LNHDA; CDR2 reads SQIVND (reference sequence). Trimming removed 5 bases from V and 1 base from J, with 14 bases in between. The CDR3 is made up of 15 amino acids.

The gene calls are TRBV14 and TRBJ2-2; 7 nucleotides align to TRBD2. This CDR3 contains 18 residues. J lost 6 bases, V lost 5 bases, and 18 bases had no gene match. Per germline, CDR1 SGHDN and CDR2 FVKESK. The CDR3 is CASSVLRAGGLGAGELFF. The CDR3 bases are TGTGCCAGCAGCGTACTAAGGGCCGGTGGACTAGGCGCCGGGGAGCTGTTTTTT.